The 27 T cell receptor beta chains reported below all come from one sample, sequenced in a study of shared clonotypes between healthy human individuals (TCRdb year 2020). CD8 naive samples consisted of CD45RO-negative cells that were positively selected for CCR7, yielding a CD45RA+CCR7+ population without TemRA cells. The method was the immunoSEQ multiplex PCR assay. TCRdb stores this immuneACCESS table with in-frame sequences only. Part of the clones is absent; in the studies checked, under half of the shortfall reflects unresolved V genes, and no reason is known for the rest. The sample table records roughly 2,000,000 clones; roughly 95% of these occur just once. The ten largest clones represent roughly 1.2% of the sample. The specimen sequenced was naive CD8+ T cells sorted from blood. Interpreted using the paper, the cell subset or site label stands for: CD45RA+CCR7+. These receptors were taken from a man aged 18-30 years in good health.

V usage is TRBV4-1 and J usage is TRBJ2-1, with TRBD2 matching over 9 bases. The CDR3 totals 16 residues. Germline V CDR1 and CDR2: MGHRA, YSYEKL. V was clipped by 0 bases and J by 8 bases; unmatched bases: 8. CDR3 nucleotide sequence: TGCGCCAGCAGCCAAGATCGGGCTAGCGGGATCTATGAGCAGTTCTTC. This encodes CASSQDRASGIYEQFF.

V and J are TRBV4-1 and TRBJ2-3, with D possibly called TRBD1 or TRBD2 (6 bases each). The CDR3 is 17 residues long. V was cut by 5 bases and J by 2 bases, with 20 bases left in between. The germline gives CDR1 MGHRA, CDR2 YSYEKL. CDR3 sequence reads: CASSFRQAGGDTDTQYF. The CDR3 DNA sequence: TGCGCCAGCAGCTTCAGACAGGCCGGGGGTGACACAGATACGCAGTATTTT.

This clone was seen once. The CDR3, as DNA: TGCGCCAGCAGCCCACAGGGACCCTATGGCTACACCTTC. It translates to CASSPQGPYGYTF. This sequence joins TRBV5-1 and TRBJ1-2, with D possibly being TRBD1 (6 bases). The CDR3 covers 13 residues. The germline V and J ends were trimmed by 4 bases and 4 bases, with 11 bases remaining between them. Germline values: CDR1 SGHRS, CDR2 YFSETQ.

This clone appeared a single time. The chain links TRBV4-1 to TRBJ1-2, with TRBD1 matching 7 bases. After removal of 3 bases from V and 4 bases from J, the junction contained 14 bases not matched to a gene. Germline V CDR1 and CDR2: MGHRA, YSYEKL. The CDR3 consists of 17 residues. The DNA of the CDR3 is TGCGCCAGCAGCCAGAAGCCGGGGACAGCGGTTGGCTATGGCTACACCTTC. Its protein product is CASSQKPGTAVGYGYTF.

In regard to this clone: The sample has other DNA sequences that encode this CDR3 too. The chain couples TRBV7-9 to TRBJ2-7; 9 bases are shared with TRBD2. CDR1 and CDR2 from the germline V gene are SEHNR and FQNEAQ (reference sequence). The J segment lost 2 bases and the V segment lost 3 bases, leaving 5 bases of the junction unmatched. There are 15 residues in the CDR3. CDR3 nucleotides: TGTGCCAGCAGCTTTGGGCTAGCGGGACCCTACGAGCAGTACTTC. Amino acid sequence: CASSFGLAGPYEQYF.

V usage is TRBV7-8 and J usage is TRBJ1-2; D gene uncertain. This CDR3 has 13 residues. V lost 5 bases and J 4 bases, leaving 11 bases between the germline ends. Germline V lookup: CDR1 SGHVS, CDR2 FQNEAQ. The CDR3, as DNA: TGTGCCAGCAGCCACGACACTCTCTATGGCTACACCTTC. Residues: CASSHDTLYGYTF. The full variable domain, with the rest looked up from reference TRBV7-8 and TRBJ1-2, is GAGVSQSPRYKVAKRGQDVALRCDPISGHVSLFWYQQALGQGPEFLTYFQNEAQLDKSGLPSDRFFAERPEGSVSTLKIQRTQQEDSAVYLCASSHDTLYGYTFGSGTRLTVV.

The gene calls are TRBV15 and TRBJ2-1, with 7 bases fitting TRBD2. Unmatched junction bases numbered 5, after V lost 3 bases and J lost 0 bases. Germline V gives CDR1 LNHNV, CDR2 YYDKDF (reference sequence). The CDR3 is 16 amino acids. This CDR3 is CATSSPGGSSYNEQFF. CDR3 nucleotides: TGTGCCACCAGCAGCCCTGGCGGGAGCTCCTACAATGAGCAGTTCTTC.

About this clone: Sequence at one end of the junction differs from germline and may be a read error. The genes are TRBV28 and TRBJ1-5; no clear D. The CDR3 covers 16 residues. The germline CDR1 and CDR2 sequences are MDHEN and SYDVKM. The CDR3 loop reads CASRQVEAASTQPQHF. The CDR3 region has the DNA TGTGCCAGCAGGCAAGTCGAGGCCGCGAGCACTCAGCCCCAGCATTTT.

The chain couples TRBV4-1 to TRBJ2-5; maybe TRBD2 (6 bases). The CDR3 is made up of 13 amino acids. V lost 4 bases to trimming and J lost 2 bases, with 8 bases between them. The germline V gene has CDR1 MGHRA and CDR2 YSYEKL. CDR3 sequence (DNA): TGCGCCAGCAGCCGGGGACTTCAAGAGACCCAGTACTTC. Residues: CASSRGLQETQYF.

The V call is TRBV10-2, the J call TRBJ2-7; the match to TRBD1 covers 9 bases. Germline lookup yields CDR1 WSHSY and CDR2 SAAADI. The CDR3 sequence is 14 residues long. V lost 8 bases to trimming and J lost 3 bases; unmatched junction nucleotides: 8. CDR3: CASGVRQGGYEQYF. The CDR3 region has the DNA TGCGCCAGCGGCGTGAGACAGGGGGGCTACGAGCAGTACTTC.

The chain has TRBV2 and TRBJ2-3; D gene uncertain. CDR1 and CDR2 (germline): SNHLY, FYNNEI. This CDR3 has 14 amino acids. Trimming cost V 1 base and J 2 bases, with 7 bases left between them. The CDR3 bases are TGTGCCAGCAGTGAAGAACTAAACACAGATACGCAGTATTTT. It translates to CASSEELNTDTQYF.

As for this clone: Other DNA sequences within the sample encode an identical CDR3. This chain uses TRBV5-1 with TRBJ1-2; the D gene is possibly TRBD1 (6 bases). Trimming stripped 0 bases from V and 2 bases from J, with 8 bases between. There are 14 residues in the CDR3. The germline V gene encodes CDR1 SGHRS and CDR2 YFSETQ. In DNA form, the CDR3 reads TGCGCCAGCAGCTTGGACAGGGCGAACTATGGCTACACCTTC. Translated, it gives CASSLDRANYGYTF.

Comment on this clone: Other DNA sequences in the same sample also yield this CDR3. V usage is TRBV27 and J usage is TRBJ2-5, with 11 nucleotides matching TRBD2. The CDR3 runs 15 residues. Per germline, CDR1 MNHEY and CDR2 SMNVEV (reference sequence). J was trimmed by 4 bases and V by 2 bases; bases with no gene match: 3. The CDR3 DNA reads as TGTGCCAGCAGTTTACTAGCGGGAGGACGAGAGACCCAGTACTTC. The encoded protein is CASSLLAGGRETQYF.

The rearrangement joins TRBV30 to TRBJ1-2; 8 bases map to TRBD1. The CDR3 is 14 amino acids. V was clipped by 0 bases and J by 7 bases; unmatched bases: 7. Germline lookup yields CDR1 GTSNPN and CDR2 SVGIG (reference sequence). The CDR3 reads CAWSVGTGLGGYTF. The CDR3 nucleotides read TGTGCCTGGAGTGTTGGGACAGGCCTAGGTGGCTACACCTTC.

The chain links TRBV7-9 to TRBJ2-7, with D perhaps matching TRBD1 or TRBD2 (5 bases each). From germline, CDR1 is SEHNR and CDR2 FQNEAQ (reference sequence). The germline V and J ends were trimmed by 8 bases and 4 bases, with 12 bases remaining between them. This CDR3 has 12 amino acids. The CDR3 bases are TGTGCCAGCGGAGGCAGGGAATACGAGCAGTACTTC. Its protein product is CASGGREYEQYF. The full variable domain, rest sourced from reference TRBV7-9 and TRBJ2-7, is DTGVSQNPRHKITKRGQNVTFRCDPISEHNRLYWYRQTLGQGPEFLTYFQNEAQLEKSRLLSDRFSAERPKGSFSTLEIQRTEQGDSAMYLCASGGREYEQYFGPGTRLTVT.

This rearrangement joins TRBV28 to TRBJ1-4; the D gene is possibly TRBD1 (5 bases). The CDR3 consists of 16 residues. Trimming took off 5 bases at V and 3 bases at J, with 16 bases between the two ends. Germline CDR1 is MDHEN and CDR2 is SYDVKM. CDR3 DNA sequence: TGTGCCAGCAGTGTCGAATCAGGGCCGGCTAATGAAAAACTGTTTTTT. Protein: CASSVESGPANEKLFF.

The genes are TRBV4-2 and TRBJ2-2, with 7 bases identical to TRBD2. Trimming removed 2 bases from V and 7 bases from J; junction bases left unmatched: 10. Germline loops: CDR1 LGHNA, CDR2 YNFKEQ. CDR3 length equals 16 residues. The CDR3 DNA reads TGTGCCAGCAGCCAAACCAGCGGGGTCCCGGGCGGGGAGCTGTTTTTT. The encoded protein is CASSQTSGVPGGELFF.

The chain links TRBV4-1 to TRBJ2-7; D is unresolved. The CDR3 is made up of 13 amino acids. CDR1 is MGHRA and CDR2 is YSYEKL in the germline V gene. Trimming took 5 bases from V and 4 from J, leaving 12 bases between them. This CDR3 reads CASSFSTDYEQYF. The CDR3 DNA reads TGCGCCAGCAGCTTTTCTACAGATTACGAGCAGTACTTC.

The rearrangement links TRBV19 to TRBJ2-1, with D unclear. V was shortened by 3 bases and J by 1 base, with 13 bases between the two germline ends. Germline CDR1 reads LNHDA; CDR2 reads SQIVND (reference sequence). The CDR3 is 16 amino acids. The CDR3 DNA is TGTGCCAGTAGTATGTGGGTCTCCGAATCCTACAATGAGCAGTTCTTC. Translated, it gives CASSMWVSESYNEQFF.

This sequence joins TRBV25-1 and TRBJ2-3, with 7 bases lining up with TRBD2. Unmatched junction bases numbered 11, after V lost 5 bases and J lost 0 bases. The CDR3 covers 17 residues. From germline, CDR1 is MGHDK and CDR2 SYGVNS. The CDR3 DNA reads as TGTGCCAGCAGTTTGAGGGCTAGCGGACCTAGCACAGATACGCAGTATTTT. This sequence encodes CASSLRASGPSTDTQYF. Drawing the rest from reference TRBV25-1 and TRBJ2-3, the complete variable domain is EADIYQTPRYLVIGTGKKITLECSQTMGHDKMYWYQQDPGMELHLIHYSYGVNSTEKGDLSSESTVSRIRTEHFPLTLESARPSHTSQYLCASSLRASGPSTDTQYFGPGTRLTVL.

In its sample, this clone was seen once. This rearrangement joins TRBV28 to TRBJ2-5; D unclear. Trimming shortened V by 4 bases and J by 0 bases, and 9 bases separated the two germline ends. There are 14 residues in the CDR3. Germline V gene sequence: CDR1 MDHEN, CDR2 SYDVKM. As DNA, the CDR3 is TGTGCCAGCAGTTCAAGTTTGTACCAAGAGACCCAGTACTTC. This codes for CASSSSLYQETQYF.

J is TRBJ2-7 and V is TRBV7-9; D is unresolved. The CDR3 is made up of 15 amino acids. Germline V gives CDR1 SEHNR, CDR2 FQNEAQ (reference sequence). The V end lost 4 bases, the J end lost 11 bases, and 24 bases lay between the germline ends. This CDR3 reads CASSSSRTSLGVEYF. CDR3 DNA sequence: TGTGCCAGCAGCTCCTCCCGGACCTCTCTTGGCGTGGAGTACTTC.

The CDR3 spells CASSLLADTQYF. The CDR3 nucleotides are TGTGCCAGCAGCTTGTTGGCAGATACGCAGTATTTT. V usage is TRBV5-8 and J usage is TRBJ2-3, with D hard to call. Germline V gives CDR1 SGHTS, CDR2 YDEGEE. Trimming removed 1 base at V and 4 bases at J, with 4 bases between. The CDR3 sequence is 12 residues long.

The V call is TRBV9, the J call TRBJ1-2, with D uncertain. This CDR3 is 11 amino acids long. Per germline, CDR1 SGDLS and CDR2 YYNGEE. V lost 4 bases and J 4 bases, leaving 5 bases between the germline ends. This CDR3 reads CASSTVYGYTF. CDR3 in DNA: TGTGCCAGCAGCACCGTCTATGGCTACACCTTC.

CDR3 region: CASSLGIGLNTEAFF. Here the CDR3 DNA reads TGTGCCAGCAGCTTAGGGATCGGCCTGAACACTGAAGCTTTCTTT. This chain uses TRBV7-9 with TRBJ1-1; D not certain. Trimming left V 1 base short and J 0 bases short, with 9 bases between. Germline V gene data show CDR1 as SEHNR and CDR2 as FQNEAQ (reference sequence). This CDR3 region has 15 residues.

The rearrangement uses TRBV6-5 and TRBJ1-5, with 7 bases fitting TRBD1. This CDR3 has 15 residues. J gave up 3 bases and V 5 bases, and 7 bases lay outside the gene matches. In germline, CDR1 is MNHEY, CDR2 SVGAGI. The chain's CDR3 is CASSPGQAYNQPQHF. CDR3 nucleotide sequence: TGTGCCAGCAGTCCAGGACAGGCCTACAATCAGCCCCAGCATTTT.

The chain links TRBV27 to TRBJ2-7; maybe TRBD1 (5 bases). CDR1 and CDR2 from the germline V gene are MNHEY and SMNVEV (reference sequence). The length of the CDR3 is 13 residues. The V end lost 5 bases, the J end lost 2 bases, and 10 bases lay between the germline ends. CDR3 amino acids: CASSPSDTYEQYF. CDR3 bases: TGTGCCAGCAGTCCCTCGGACACCTACGAGCAGTACTTC.